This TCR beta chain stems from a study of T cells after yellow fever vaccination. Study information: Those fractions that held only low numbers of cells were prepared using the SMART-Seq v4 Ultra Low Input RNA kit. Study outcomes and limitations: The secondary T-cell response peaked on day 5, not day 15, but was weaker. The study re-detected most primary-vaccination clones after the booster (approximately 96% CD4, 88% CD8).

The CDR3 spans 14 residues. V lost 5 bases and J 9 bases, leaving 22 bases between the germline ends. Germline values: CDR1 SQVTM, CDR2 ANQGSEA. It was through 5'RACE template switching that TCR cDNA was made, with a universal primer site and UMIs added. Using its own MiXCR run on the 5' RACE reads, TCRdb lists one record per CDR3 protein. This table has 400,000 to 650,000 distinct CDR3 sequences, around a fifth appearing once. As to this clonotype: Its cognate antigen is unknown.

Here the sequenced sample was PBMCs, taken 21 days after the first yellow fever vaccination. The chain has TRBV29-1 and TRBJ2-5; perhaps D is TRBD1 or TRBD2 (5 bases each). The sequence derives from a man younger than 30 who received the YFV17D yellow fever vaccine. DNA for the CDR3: TGCAGCGTTTGGGATTGGACGGGGCTGGGGGCCCAGTACTTC. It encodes CSVWDWTGLGAQYF.